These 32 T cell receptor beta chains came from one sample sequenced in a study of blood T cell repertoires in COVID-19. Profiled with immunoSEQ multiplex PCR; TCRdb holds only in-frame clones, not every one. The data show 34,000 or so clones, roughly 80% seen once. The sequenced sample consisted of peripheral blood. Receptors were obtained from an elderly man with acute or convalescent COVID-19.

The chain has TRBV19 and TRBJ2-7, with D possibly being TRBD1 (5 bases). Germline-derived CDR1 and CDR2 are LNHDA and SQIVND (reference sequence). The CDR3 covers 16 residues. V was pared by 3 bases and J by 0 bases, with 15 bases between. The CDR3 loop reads CASSMDPQVSSYEQYF. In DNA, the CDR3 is TGTGCCAGTAGTATGGATCCACAGGTTTCCTCCTACGAGCAGTACTTC.

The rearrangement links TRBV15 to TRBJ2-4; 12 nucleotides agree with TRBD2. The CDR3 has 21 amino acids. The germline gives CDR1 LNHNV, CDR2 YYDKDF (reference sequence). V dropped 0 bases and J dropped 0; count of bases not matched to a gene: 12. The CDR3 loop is CATSRDGLASGGAEAKNIQYF. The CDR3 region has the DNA TGTGCCACCAGCAGAGATGGTTTGGCTAGCGGGGGGGCCGAAGCCAAAAACATTCAGTACTTC.

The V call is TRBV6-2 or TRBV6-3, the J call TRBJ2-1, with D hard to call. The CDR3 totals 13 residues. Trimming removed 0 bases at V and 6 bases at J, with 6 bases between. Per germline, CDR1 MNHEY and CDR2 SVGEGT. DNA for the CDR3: TGTGCCAGCAGTTACTCGACGGGCAATGAGCAGTTCTTC. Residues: CASSYSTGNEQFF.

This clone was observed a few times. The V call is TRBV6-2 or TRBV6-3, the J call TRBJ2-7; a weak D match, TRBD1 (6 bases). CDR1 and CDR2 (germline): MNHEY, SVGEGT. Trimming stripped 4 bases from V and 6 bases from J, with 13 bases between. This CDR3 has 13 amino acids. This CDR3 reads CASSFLSRGEQYF. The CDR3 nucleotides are TGTGCCAGCAGTTTCCTTTCCAGGGGCGAGCAGTACTTC.

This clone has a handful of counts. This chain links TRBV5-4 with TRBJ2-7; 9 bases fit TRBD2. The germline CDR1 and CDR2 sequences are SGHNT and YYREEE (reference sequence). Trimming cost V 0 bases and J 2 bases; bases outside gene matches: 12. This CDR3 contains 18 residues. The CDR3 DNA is TGTGCCAGCAGCTTGGGATTACTTTCTAGCGGGATGGCCTACGAGCAGTACTTC. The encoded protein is CASSLGLLSSGMAYEQYF. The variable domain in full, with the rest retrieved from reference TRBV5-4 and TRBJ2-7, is ETGVTQSPTHLIKTRGQQVTLRCSSQSGHNTVSWYQQALGQGPQFIFQYYREEENGRGNFPPRFSGLQFPNYSSELNVNALELDDSALYLCASSLGLLSSGMAYEQYFGPGTRLTVT.

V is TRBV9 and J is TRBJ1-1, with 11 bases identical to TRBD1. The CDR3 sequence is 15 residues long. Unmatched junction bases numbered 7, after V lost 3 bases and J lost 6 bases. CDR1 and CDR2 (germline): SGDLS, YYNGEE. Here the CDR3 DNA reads TGTGCCAGCAGCGCCCGGGACAGGGGGGTCTCTGAAGCTTTCTTT. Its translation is CASSARDRGVSEAFF.

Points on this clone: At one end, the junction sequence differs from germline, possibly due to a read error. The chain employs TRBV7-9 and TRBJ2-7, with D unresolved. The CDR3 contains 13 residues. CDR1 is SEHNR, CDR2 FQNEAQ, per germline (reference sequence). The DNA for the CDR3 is TGTGCCAGCAGCCGTAGTCCCTCCAACGAGCAGTACTTC. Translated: CASSRSPSNEQYF.

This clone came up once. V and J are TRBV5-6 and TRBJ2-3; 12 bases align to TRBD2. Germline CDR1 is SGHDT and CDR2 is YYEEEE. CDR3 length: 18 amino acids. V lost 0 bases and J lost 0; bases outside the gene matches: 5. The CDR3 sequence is CASSLGLAGAPSTDTQYF. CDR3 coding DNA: TGTGCCAGCAGCTTGGGACTAGCGGGAGCCCCTAGCACAGATACGCAGTATTTT.

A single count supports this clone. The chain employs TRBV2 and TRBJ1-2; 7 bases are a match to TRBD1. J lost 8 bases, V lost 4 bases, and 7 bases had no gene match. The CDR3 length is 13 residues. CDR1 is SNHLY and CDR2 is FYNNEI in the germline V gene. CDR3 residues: CASSGRQGDGYTF. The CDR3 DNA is TGTGCCAGCAGTGGACGACAGGGTGACGGCTACACCTTC.

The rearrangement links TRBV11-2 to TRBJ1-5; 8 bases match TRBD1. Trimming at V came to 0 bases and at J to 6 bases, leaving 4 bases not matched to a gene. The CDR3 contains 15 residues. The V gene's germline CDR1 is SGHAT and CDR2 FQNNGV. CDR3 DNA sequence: TGTGCCAGCAGCTTAGACCAGGGGGCAGCTCAGCCCCAGCATTTT. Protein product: CASSLDQGAAQPQHF.

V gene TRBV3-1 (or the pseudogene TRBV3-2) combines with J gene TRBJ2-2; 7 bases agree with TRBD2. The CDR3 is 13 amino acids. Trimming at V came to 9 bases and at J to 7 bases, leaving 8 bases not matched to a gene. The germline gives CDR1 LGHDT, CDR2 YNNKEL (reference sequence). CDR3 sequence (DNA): TGTGCCAGTCAGGCGGGAGCGGGCGGGGAGCTGTTTTTT. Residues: CASQAGAGGELFF.

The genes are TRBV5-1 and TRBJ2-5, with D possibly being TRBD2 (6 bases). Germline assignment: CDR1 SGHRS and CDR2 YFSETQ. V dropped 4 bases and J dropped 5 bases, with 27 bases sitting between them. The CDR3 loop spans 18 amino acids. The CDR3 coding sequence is TGCGCCAGCAGCCTCCAAGCGGGTTACCGTATAGATTTTGAGACCCAGTACTTC. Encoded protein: CASSLQAGYRIDFETQYF.

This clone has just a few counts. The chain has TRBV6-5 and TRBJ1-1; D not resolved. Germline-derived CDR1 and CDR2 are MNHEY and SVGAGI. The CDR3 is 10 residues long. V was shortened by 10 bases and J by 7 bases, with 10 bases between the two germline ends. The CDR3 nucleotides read TGTGCCACCGACCGGGATGAAGCTTTCTTT. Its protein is CATDRDEAFF.

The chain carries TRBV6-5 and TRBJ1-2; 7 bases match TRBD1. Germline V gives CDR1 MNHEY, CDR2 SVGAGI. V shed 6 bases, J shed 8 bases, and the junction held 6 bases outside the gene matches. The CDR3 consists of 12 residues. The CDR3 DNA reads TGTGCCAGCAGACGACAGGGTGGCGGCTACACCTTC. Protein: CASRRQGGGYTF.

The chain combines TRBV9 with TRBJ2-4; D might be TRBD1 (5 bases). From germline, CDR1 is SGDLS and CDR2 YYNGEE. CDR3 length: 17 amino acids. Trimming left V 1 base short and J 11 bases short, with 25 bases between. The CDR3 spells CASSVNPRAELAGVQYF. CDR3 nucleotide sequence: TGTGCCAGCAGCGTAAACCCCAGGGCCGAACTTGCCGGCGTTCAGTACTTC.

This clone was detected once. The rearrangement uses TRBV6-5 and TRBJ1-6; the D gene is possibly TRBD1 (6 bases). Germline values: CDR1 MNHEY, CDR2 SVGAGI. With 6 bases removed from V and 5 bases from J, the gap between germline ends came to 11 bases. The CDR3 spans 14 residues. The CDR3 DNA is TGTGCCAGCAGACAGGGACACCATAATTCACCCCTCCACTTT. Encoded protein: CASRQGHHNSPLHF.

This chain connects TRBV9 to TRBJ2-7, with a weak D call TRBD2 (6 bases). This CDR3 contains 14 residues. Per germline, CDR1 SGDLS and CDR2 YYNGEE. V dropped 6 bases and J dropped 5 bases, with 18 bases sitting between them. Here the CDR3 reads CASITGRERNEQYF. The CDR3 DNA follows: TGTGCCAGCATTACTGGGCGGGAAAGGAACGAGCAGTACTTC. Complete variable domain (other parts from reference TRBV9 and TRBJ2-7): DSGVTQTPKHLITATGQRVTLRCSPRSGDLSVYWYQQSLDQGLQFLIQYYNGEERAKGNILERFSAQQFPDLHSELNLSSLELGDSALYFCASITGRERNEQYFGPGTRLTVT.

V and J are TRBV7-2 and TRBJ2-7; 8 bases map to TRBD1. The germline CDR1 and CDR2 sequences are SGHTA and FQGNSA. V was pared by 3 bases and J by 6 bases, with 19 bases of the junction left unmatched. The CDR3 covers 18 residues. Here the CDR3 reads CASSFSSGGAQSVLEQYF. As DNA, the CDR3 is TGTGCCAGCAGCTTCAGTTCAGGGGGCGCCCAATCGGTCCTCGAGCAGTACTTC.

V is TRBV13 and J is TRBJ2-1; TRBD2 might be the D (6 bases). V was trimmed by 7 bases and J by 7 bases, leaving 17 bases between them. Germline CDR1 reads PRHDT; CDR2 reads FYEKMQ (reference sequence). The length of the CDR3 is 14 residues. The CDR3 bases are TGTGCCAGCACCTCTAGCGCCCCCCAGAATGAGCAGTTCTTC. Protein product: CASTSSAPQNEQFF.

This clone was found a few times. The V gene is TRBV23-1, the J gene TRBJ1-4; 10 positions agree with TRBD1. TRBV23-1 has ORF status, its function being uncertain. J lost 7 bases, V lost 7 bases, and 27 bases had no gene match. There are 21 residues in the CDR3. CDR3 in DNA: TGCGCCAGCACCGAAATGGCCTCGGACAGGGGGTTTATGTCGGAAGGTGAAAAACTGTTTTTT. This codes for CASTEMASDRGFMSEGEKLFF.

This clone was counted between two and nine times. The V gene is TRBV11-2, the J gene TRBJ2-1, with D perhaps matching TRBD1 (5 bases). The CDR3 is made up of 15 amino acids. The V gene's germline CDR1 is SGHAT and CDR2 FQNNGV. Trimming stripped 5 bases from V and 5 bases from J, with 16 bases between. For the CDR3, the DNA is TGTGCCAGCAGCGCAAACGCCGACAGTAACAATGAGCAGTTCTTC. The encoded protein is CASSANADSNNEQFF.

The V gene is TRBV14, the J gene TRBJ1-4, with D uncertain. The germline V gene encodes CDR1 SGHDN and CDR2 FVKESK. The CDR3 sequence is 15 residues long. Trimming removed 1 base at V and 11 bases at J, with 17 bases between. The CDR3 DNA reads TGTGCCAGCAGCCAAGTTTCACAGCCGGCGGGCAAACTGTTTTTT. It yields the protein CASSQVSQPAGKLFF.

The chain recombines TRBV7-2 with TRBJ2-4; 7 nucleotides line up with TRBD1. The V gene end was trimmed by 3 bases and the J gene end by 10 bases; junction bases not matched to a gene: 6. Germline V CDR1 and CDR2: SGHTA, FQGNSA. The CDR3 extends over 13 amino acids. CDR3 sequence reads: CASSFQQGNIQYF. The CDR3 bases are TGTGCCAGCAGCTTCCAACAGGGGAATATTCAGTACTTC.

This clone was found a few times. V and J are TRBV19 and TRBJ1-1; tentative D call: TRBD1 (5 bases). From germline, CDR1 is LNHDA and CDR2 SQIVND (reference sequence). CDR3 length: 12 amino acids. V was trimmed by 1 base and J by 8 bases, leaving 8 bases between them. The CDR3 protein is CASSIVSGEAFF. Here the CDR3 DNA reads TGTGCCAGTAGTATAGTGTCAGGGGAAGCTTTCTTT.

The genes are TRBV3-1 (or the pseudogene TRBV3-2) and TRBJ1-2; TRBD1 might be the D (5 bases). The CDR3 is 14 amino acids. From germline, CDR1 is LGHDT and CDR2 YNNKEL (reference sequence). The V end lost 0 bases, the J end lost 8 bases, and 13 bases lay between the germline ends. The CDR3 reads CASSQDLRAQGYTF. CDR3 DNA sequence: TGTGCCAGCAGCCAAGATCTCAGGGCTCAGGGCTACACCTTC.

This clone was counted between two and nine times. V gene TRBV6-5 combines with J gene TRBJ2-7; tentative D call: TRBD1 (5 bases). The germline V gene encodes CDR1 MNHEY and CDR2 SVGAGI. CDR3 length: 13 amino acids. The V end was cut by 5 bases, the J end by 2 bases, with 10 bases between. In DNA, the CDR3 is TGTGCCAGCAGTAGGACAATCCCCTACGAGCAGTACTTC. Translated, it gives CASSRTIPYEQYF.

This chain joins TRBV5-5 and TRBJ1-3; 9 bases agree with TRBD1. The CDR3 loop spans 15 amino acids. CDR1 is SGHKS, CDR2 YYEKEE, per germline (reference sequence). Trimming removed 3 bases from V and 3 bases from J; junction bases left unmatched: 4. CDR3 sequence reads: CASSSLTGGGNTIYF. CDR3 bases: TGTGCCAGCAGCTCCCTGACAGGGGGTGGAAACACCATATATTTT.

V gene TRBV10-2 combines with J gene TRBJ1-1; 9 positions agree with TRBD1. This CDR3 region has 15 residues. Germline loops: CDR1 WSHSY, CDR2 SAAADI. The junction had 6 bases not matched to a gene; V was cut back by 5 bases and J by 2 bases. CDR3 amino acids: CASSQSTGGNTEAFF. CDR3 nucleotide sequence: TGCGCCAGCAGTCAAAGCACAGGGGGCAACACTGAAGCTTTCTTT.

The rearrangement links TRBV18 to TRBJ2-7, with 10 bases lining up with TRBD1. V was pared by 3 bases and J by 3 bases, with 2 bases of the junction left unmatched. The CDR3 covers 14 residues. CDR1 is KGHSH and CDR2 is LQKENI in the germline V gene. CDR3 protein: CASSPRDRGYEQYF. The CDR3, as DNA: TGTGCCAGCTCACCCCGGGACAGGGGCTACGAGCAGTACTTC.

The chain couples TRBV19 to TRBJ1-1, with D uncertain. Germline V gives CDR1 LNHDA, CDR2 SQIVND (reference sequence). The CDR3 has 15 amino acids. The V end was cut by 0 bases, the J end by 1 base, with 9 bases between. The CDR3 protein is CASSIDTRQNTEAFF. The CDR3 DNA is TGTGCCAGTAGTATAGACACGAGACAGAACACTGAAGCTTTCTTT.

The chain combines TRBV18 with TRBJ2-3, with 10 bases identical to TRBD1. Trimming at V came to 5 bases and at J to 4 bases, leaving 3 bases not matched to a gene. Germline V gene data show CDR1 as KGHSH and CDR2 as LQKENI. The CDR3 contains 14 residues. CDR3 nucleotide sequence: TGTGCCAGCTCAAAGGACAGGGGGGCAGATACGCAGTATTTT. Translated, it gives CASSKDRGADTQYF.

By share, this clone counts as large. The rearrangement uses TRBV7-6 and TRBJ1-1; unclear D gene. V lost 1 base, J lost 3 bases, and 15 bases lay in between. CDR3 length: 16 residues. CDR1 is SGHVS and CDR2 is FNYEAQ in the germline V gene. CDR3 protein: CASSLGVPGRDTEAFF. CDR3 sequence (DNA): TGTGCCAGCAGCTTAGGGGTGCCGGGGAGGGACACTGAAGCTTTCTTT.